A selection of T cell receptor beta chains follows, all from one sample in a study of shared clonotypes between healthy human individuals. Method: immunoSEQ multiplex PCR; TCRdb's copy keeps in-frame clones and lacks some. This sample yields 2 million to 2.5 million clones, of which approximately 95% are seen a single time; about 0.37% belongs to the top ten. Sequencing input: naive CD4+ T cells from PBMCs. These receptors came from a man between 18 and 35 years old in good health. Some clones in this sample may be carry-over from other donors' samples. CDR3s include the opening cysteine and the closing phenylalanine or tryptophan. The D gene is left open where the match is weak. Rows give clone size only sometimes, using once, few, many, or a class for an expanded clone.

CDR3aa,CDR3nt,v_gene,j_gene,abundance,d_gene
CARSLALAVEYNEQFF,TGTGCCAGAAGCTTGGCACTAGCGGTAGAATACAATGAGCAGTTCTTC,TRBV5-3,TRBJ2-1,-,TRBD2
CASSRVGPYNEQFF,TGTGCCAGCAGCCGGGTGGGTCCCTACAATGAGCAGTTCTTC,TRBV5-8,TRBJ2-1,-,-
CASSPQGVSYEQYF,TGTGCCAGCAGCCCACAAGGGGTCTCCTACGAGCAGTACTTC,TRBV11-2,TRBJ2-7,-,-
CASRTRQGPYEQYF,TGTGCCAGCAGGACCAGACAGGGCCCCTACGAGCAGTACTTC,TRBV2,TRBJ2-7,-,TRBD1
CASSQVGRQVGYEQYF,TGCGCCAGCAGCCAAGTGGGTCGGCAGGTTGGCTACGAGCAGTACTTC,TRBV4-1,TRBJ2-7,-,-
CASSYSPAGEKLFF,TGTGCCAGCAGTTACTCTCCTGCGGGTGAAAAACTGTTTTTT,TRBV6-6,TRBJ1-4,-,-
CASSPDGISYEQYF,TGTGCCAGCAGCCCGGACGGGATCTCCTACGAGCAGTACTTC,TRBV7-8,TRBJ2-7,-,-
CASSAPPSQYF,TGTGCCAGCAGCGCCCCGCCATCGCAGTATTTT,TRBV7-9,TRBJ2-3,-,-
CASSISSDTQYF,TGTGCCAGCAGCATAAGTTCAGATACGCAGTATTTT,TRBV7-9,TRBJ2-3,-,-
CASSLEGRSNEKLFF,TGTGCCAGCAGCTTGGAGGGACGGAGTAATGAAAAACTGTTTTTT,TRBV5-4,TRBJ1-4,once,-
CASSQAGGPRNGYTF,TGTGCCAGCAGCCAGGCGGGGGGGCCAAGGAACGGCTACACCTTC,TRBV5-4,TRBJ1-2,once,-
CASSPPGGVNIQYF,TGTGCCAGCTCACCCCCCGGAGGGGTAAACATTCAGTACTTC,TRBV18,TRBJ2-4,once,-
CASSYSVGYQPQHF,TGTGCCAGCAGTTACTCGGTTGGGTATCAGCCCCAGCATTTT,TRBV6-5,TRBJ1-5,few,-
CASSVVGTGYGELFF,TGTGCCAGCAGCGTAGTGGGGACAGGGTACGGGGAGCTGTTTTTT,TRBV9,TRBJ2-2,-,TRBD1
CASQMTPGHLRSTEAFF,TGTGCCAGCCAAATGACACCGGGACACTTAAGATCCACTGAAGCTTTCTTT,TRBV10-3,TRBJ1-1,-,-
CASSLASSQYNEQFF,TGCGCCAGCAGCTTGGCTTCTAGCCAGTACAATGAGCAGTTCTTC,TRBV5-1,TRBJ2-1,once,-
CASSLGSSRAAPDTQYF,TGTGCCAGCAGCTTGGGTAGCTCTCGCGCCGCCCCAGATACGCAGTATTTT,TRBV5-4,TRBJ2-3,-,-
CASSPGQGVHGYTF,TGTGCCAGCAGTCCCGGACAGGGGGTCCATGGCTACACCTTC,TRBV28,TRBJ1-2,-,TRBD1
CASSEQGAAYEQYF,TGTGCCAGCAGTGAACAGGGGGCGGCGTACGAGCAGTACTTC,TRBV2,TRBJ2-7,-,TRBD1
CASSIRTAQETQYF,TGCGCCAGCAGCATTCGTACAGCCCAAGAGACCCAGTACTTC,TRBV5-1,TRBJ2-5,-,-
CATPRGGTEAFF,TGTGCCACCCCAAGGGGGGGAACTGAAGCTTTCTTT,TRBV2,TRBJ1-1,few,-
CASEHPGQGLSEQYF,TGTGCCTCAGAGCACCCTGGACAGGGCCTCTCCGAGCAGTACTTC,TRBV5-3,TRBJ2-7,-,TRBD1
CASSFGGTARGYEQYF,TGCGCCAGCAGCTTTGGCGGGACAGCTCGGGGGTACGAGCAGTACTTC,TRBV5-1,TRBJ2-7,-,-
CASSYTGLVLNTEAFF,TGCGCCAGCAGCTACACAGGGCTGGTATTGAACACTGAAGCTTTCTTT,TRBV5-1,TRBJ1-1,-,-
CASSKWDRGPGNTIYF,TGTGCCAGCAGCAAATGGGACAGGGGGCCTGGAAACACCATATATTTT,TRBV4-2,TRBJ1-3,-,TRBD1
CASSLVETAEQYF,TGTGCCAGCAGCTTAGTAGAGACCGCCGAGCAGTACTTC,TRBV7-9,TRBJ2-7,-,-
CASSVTMNTEAFF,TGTGCCAGCAGTGTAACAATGAACACTGAAGCTTTCTTT,TRBV2,TRBJ1-1,once,-
CASSPGLRLAKNIQYF,TGTGCCAGTAGTCCCGGACTGAGATTAGCCAAAAACATTCAGTACTTC,TRBV19,TRBJ2-4,-,-
CASYGRYEQYF,TGTGCCAGCTACGGCAGGTACGAGCAGTACTTC,TRBV6-6,TRBJ2-7,-,-
CASTLTEAYGYTF,TGCGCCAGCACTCTGACAGAAGCCTATGGCTACACCTTC,TRBV10-2,TRBJ1-2,-,-
CASSQEQSGTIYEQYF,TGTGCCAGCAGCCAAGAGCAATCCGGGACGATCTACGAGCAGTACTTC,TRBV4-2,TRBJ2-7,-,-
CSAEGQTNAIQYF,TGCAGCGCCGAGGGACAGACCAACGCCATTCAGTACTTC,TRBV29-1,TRBJ2-4,-,TRBD1
CASSHETGANTGELFF,TGTGCCAGCAGTCACGAGACAGGTGCGAACACCGGGGAGCTGTTTTTT,TRBV5-6,TRBJ2-2,-,-
CASSRTLIQKETQYF,TGTGCCAGCAGCCGAACCCTGATCCAAAAAGAGACCCAGTACTTC,TRBV6-5,TRBJ2-5,-,-
CASSPAGDEQFF,TGCGCCAGCAGCCCGGCGGGGGATGAGCAGTTCTTC,TRBV5-1,TRBJ2-1,-,TRBD2
CAASSVQVSEQYF,TGTGCGGCCAGCAGTGTACAGGTGTCCGAGCAGTACTTC,TRBV28,TRBJ2-7,-,-
CASSVEVGTDTQYF,TGTGCCAGCAGCGTCGAGGTTGGCACAGATACGCAGTATTTT,TRBV9,TRBJ2-3,-,-